This TCR beta chain was sequenced for a study of blood T cells in healthy people across ages. Study-wide context: For every two T cells, template switching captured about one barcoded beta molecule.

Healthy Caucasian individuals from Russia aged about 6 to 90 served as donors. The study, taken as a whole, reports: Unsorted PBMC material precluded a definitive naive versus antigen-experienced comparison. Because donor CMV status was unknown, expanded clonotype changes were possibly confounded.

Using a J-beta primer mix together with a sample-barcoded 5' primer, a second PCR was run for about 7 to 12 cycles. TCRdb processed the 5' RACE reads anew with MiXCR; each CDR3 protein has one entry. Among more than 1,400,000 distinct CDR3 sequences listed, about 40% were seen once. V was pared by 4 bases and J by 2 bases, with 12 bases between. The CDR3 extends over 14 amino acids. CDR1 and CDR2 from the germline V gene are SGHDN and FVKESK. With regard to this clonotype: Its antigen is currently unknown.

Sequencing was carried out using blood. This chain links TRBV14 with TRBJ2-7, with TRBD1 as a possible D gene (5 bases). This clonotype was obtained from a woman under 30 in good health. The CDR3 DNA reads TGTGCCAGCAGCCCGCAGGCGACAGCCTACGAGCAGTACTTC. Its translation: CASSPQATAYEQYF.